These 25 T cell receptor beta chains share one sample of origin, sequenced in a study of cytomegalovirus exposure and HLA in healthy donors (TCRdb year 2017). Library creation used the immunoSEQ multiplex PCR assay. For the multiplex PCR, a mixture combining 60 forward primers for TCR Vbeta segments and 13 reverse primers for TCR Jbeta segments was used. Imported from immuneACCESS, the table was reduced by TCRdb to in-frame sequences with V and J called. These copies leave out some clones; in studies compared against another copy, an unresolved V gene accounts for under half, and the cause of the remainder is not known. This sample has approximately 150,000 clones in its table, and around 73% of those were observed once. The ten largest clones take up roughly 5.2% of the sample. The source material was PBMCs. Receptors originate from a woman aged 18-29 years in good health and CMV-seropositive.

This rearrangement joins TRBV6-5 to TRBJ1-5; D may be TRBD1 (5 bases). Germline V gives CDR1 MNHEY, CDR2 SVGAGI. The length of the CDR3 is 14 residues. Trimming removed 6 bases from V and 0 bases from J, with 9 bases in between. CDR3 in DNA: TGTGCCAGCAGCTCAGGGTCTAGCAATCAGCCCCAGCATTTT. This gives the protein CASSSGSSNQPQHF.

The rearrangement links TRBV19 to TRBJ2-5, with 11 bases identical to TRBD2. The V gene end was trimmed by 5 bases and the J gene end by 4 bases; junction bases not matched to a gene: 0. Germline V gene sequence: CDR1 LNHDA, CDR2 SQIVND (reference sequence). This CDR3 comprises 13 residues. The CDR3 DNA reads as TGTGCCAGTAGTGGGACTAGCGGAGAGACCCAGTACTTC. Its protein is CASSGTSGETQYF.

The CDR3 DNA follows: TGTGCCATCTCCTGGAGCGGCACAGATACGCAGTATTTT. Its translation: CAISWSGTDTQYF. This chain joins TRBV5-4 and TRBJ2-3; no clear D gene. Germline CDR1 and CDR2: SGHNT and YYREEE (reference sequence). This CDR3 has 13 residues. Trimming cost V 9 bases and J 1 base, with 12 bases left between them.

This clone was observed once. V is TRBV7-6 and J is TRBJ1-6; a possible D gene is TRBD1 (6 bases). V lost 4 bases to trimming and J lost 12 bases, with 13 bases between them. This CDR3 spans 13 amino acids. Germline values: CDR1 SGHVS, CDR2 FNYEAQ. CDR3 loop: CASSSQGNIPLHF. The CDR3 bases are TGTGCCAGCAGCTCCCAGGGGAATATACCCCTCCACTTT.

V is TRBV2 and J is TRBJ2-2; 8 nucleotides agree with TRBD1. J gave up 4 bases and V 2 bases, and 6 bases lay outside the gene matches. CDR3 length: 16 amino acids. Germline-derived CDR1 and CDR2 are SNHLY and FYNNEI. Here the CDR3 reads CASSENGQGATGELFF. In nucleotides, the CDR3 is TGTGCCAGCAGTGAAAATGGCCAGGGGGCCACCGGGGAGCTGTTTTTT. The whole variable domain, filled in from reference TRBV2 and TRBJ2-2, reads EPEVTQTPSHQVTQMGQEVILRCVPISNHLYFYWYRQILGQKVEFLVSFYNNEISEKSEIFDDQFSVERPDGSNFTLKIRSTKLEDSAMYFCASSENGQGATGELFFGEGSRLTVL.

Here the CDR3 reads CASGEYDYGYTF. CDR3 coding DNA: TGTGCCTCCGGGGAATATGACTATGGCTACACCTTC. The chain employs TRBV30 and TRBJ1-2; D ambiguous. The CDR3 is 12 residues long. Germline CDR1 and CDR2: GTSNPN and SVGIG (reference sequence). The germline V and J ends were trimmed by 7 bases and 3 bases, with 12 bases remaining between them.

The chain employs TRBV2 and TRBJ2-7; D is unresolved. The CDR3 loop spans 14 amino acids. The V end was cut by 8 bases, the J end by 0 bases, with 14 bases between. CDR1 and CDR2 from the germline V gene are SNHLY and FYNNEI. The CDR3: CASFRRQDSYEQYF. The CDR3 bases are TGTGCCAGCTTTCGTCGTCAGGACTCCTACGAGCAGTACTTC.

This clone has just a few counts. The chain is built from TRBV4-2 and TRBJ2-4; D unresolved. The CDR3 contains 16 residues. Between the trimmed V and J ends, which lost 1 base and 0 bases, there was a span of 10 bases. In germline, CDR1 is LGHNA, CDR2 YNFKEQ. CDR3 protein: CASSQGNSLAKNIQYF. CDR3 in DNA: TGTGCCAGCAGCCAAGGAAACAGTCTAGCCAAAAACATTCAGTACTTC.

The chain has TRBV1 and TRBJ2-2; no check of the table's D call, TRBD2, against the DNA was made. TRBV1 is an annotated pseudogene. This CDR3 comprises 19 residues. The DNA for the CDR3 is TGCACCAGCAGCCAACCCGGGGGGTGCCGAGGGGCCAACACCGGGGAGCTGTTTTTT. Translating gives CTSSQPGGCRGANTGELFF.

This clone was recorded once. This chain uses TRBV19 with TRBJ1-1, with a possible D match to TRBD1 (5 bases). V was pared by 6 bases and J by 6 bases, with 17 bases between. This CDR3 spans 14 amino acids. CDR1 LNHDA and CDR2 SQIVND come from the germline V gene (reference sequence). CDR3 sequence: CASSSSGTGAEAFF. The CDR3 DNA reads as TGTGCCAGTAGCTCCTCCGGGACGGGAGCTGAAGCTTTCTTT.

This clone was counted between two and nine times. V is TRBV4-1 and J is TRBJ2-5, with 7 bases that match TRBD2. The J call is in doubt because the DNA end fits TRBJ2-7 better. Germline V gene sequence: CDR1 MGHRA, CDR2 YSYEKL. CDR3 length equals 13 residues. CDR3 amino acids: CASSPGGTYEQYF. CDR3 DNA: TGCGCCAGCAGCCCCGGGGGGACCTACGAGCAGTACTTC.

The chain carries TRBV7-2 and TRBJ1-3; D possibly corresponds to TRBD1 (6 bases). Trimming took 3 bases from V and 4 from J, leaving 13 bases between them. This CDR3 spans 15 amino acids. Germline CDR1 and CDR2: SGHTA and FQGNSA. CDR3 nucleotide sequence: TGTGCCAGCAGCTTGCCCCGGGACAACGGAAACACCATATATTTT. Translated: CASSLPRDNGNTIYF.

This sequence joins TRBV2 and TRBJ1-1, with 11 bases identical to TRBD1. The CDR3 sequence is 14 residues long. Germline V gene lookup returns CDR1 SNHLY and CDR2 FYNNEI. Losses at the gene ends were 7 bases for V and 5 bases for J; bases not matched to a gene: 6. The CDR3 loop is CASTKGTGGTEAFF. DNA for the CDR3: TGTGCCAGCACCAAGGGGACAGGGGGGACTGAAGCTTTCTTT.

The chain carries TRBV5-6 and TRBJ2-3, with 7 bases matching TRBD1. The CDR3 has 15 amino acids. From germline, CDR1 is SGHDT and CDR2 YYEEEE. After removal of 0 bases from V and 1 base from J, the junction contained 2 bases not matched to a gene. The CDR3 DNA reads TGTGCCAGCAGCTTGGTTACAGGGGGCACAGATACGCAGTATTTT. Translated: CASSLVTGGTDTQYF.

The CDR3 DNA is TGTGCCAGCAGCCAACCCCCGGGGGGGCCCTACAATGAGCAGTTCTTC. It codes for CASSQPPGGPYNEQFF. The gene calls are TRBV5-4 and TRBJ2-1, with TRBD2 identical over 8 bases. V lost 4 bases to trimming and J lost 2 bases; unmatched junction nucleotides: 8. The CDR3 runs to 16 residues. The V gene's germline CDR1 is SGHNT and CDR2 YYREEE (reference sequence).

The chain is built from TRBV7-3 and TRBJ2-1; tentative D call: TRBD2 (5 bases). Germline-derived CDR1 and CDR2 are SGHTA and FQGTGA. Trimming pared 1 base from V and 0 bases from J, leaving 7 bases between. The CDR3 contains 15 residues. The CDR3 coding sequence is TGTGCCAGCAGCTTAAGGGAGAGCTCCTACAATGAGCAGTTCTTC. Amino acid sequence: CASSLRESSYNEQFF.

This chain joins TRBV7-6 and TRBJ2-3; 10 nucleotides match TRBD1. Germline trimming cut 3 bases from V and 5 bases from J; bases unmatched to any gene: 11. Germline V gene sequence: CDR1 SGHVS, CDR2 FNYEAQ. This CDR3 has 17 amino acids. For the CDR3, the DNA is TGTGCCAGCAGCTTCTTACCCGGACAGGGGGAGGGAGATACGCAGTATTTT. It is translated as CASSFLPGQGEGDTQYF.

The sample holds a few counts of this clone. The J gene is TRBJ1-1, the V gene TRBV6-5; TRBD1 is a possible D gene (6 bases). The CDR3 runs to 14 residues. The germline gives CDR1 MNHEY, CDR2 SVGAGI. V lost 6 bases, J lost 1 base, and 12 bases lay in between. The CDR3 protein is CASSTGSRNTEAFF. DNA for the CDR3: TGTGCCAGCAGCACAGGGAGTAGGAACACTGAAGCTTTCTTT.

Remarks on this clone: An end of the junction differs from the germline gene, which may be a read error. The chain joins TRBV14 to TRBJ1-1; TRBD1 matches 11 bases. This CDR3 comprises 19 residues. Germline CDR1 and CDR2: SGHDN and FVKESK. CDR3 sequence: CASNQPRTGGSSLNTEAFF. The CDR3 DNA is TGTGCCAGCAACCAACCGAGGACAGGGGGCTCCTCCCTGAACACTGAAGCTTTCTTT.

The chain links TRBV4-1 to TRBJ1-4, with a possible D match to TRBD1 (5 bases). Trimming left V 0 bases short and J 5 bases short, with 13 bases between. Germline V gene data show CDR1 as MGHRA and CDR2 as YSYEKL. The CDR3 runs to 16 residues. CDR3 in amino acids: CASSQDPTGRNEKLFF. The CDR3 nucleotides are TGCGCCAGCAGCCAAGATCCAACAGGACGAAATGAAAAACTGTTTTTT.

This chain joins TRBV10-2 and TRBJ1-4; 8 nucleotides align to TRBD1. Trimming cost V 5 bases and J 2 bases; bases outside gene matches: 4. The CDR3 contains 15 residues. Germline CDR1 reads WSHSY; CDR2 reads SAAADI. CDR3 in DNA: TGCGCCAGCAGTTCCAGGGGGCTCACTAATGAAAAACTGTTTTTT. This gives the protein CASSSRGLTNEKLFF.

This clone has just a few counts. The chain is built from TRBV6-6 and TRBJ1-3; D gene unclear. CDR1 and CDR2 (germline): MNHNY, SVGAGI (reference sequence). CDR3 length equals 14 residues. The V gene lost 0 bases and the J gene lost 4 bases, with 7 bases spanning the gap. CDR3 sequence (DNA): TGTGCCAGCAGTTACTCCCTTGGCGGAAACACCATATATTTT. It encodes CASSYSLGGNTIYF.

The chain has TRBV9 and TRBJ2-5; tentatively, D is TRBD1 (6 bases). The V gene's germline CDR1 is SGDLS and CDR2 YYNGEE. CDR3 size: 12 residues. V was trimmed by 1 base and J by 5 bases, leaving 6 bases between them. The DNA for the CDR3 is TGTGCCAGCAGCGTAACAGGGGAGACCCAGTACTTC. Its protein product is CASSVTGETQYF.

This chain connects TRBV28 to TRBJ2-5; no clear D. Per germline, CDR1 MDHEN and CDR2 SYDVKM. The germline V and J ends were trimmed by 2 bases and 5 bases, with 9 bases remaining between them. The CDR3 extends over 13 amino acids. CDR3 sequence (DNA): TGTGCCAGCAGTTTACAGAATATGGAGACCCAGTACTTC. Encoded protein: CASSLQNMETQYF. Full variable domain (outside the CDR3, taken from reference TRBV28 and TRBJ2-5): DVKVTQSSRYLVKRTGEKVFLECVQDMDHENMFWYRQDPGLGLRLIYFSYDVKMKEKGDIPEGYSVSREKKERFSLILESASTNQTSMYLCASSLQNMETQYFGPGTRLLVL.

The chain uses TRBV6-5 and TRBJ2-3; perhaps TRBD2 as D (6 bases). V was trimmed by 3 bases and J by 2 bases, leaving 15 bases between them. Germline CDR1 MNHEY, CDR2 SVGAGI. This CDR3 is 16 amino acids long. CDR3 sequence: CASSYVAGSTTDTQYF. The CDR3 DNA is TGTGCCAGCAGTTATGTTGCGGGGTCAACCACAGATACGCAGTATTTT.